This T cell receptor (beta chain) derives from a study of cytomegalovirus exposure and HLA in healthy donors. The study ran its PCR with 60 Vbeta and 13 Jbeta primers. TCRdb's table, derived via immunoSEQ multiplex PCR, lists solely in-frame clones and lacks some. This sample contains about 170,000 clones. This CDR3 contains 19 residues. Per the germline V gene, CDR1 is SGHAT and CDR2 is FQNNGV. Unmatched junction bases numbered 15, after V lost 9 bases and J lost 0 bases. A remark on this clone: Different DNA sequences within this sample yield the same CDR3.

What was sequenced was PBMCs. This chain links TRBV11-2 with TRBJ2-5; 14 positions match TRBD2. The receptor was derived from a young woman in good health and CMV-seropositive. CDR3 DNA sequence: TGTGCCAGTAGCACTGGGACTAGCGGGAGAATGAGGTACCAAGAGACCCAGTACTTC. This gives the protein CASSTGTSGRMRYQETQYF.